This T cell receptor beta chain was observed in a study of CD8 T cells in Susac syndrome. A note on this clonotype: What it recognizes is unknown.

General observations from the study: By the study's own acknowledgment, its TCR sequencing and HLA analysis included relatively few individuals.

CD8+ and CD4+ T cells from blood underwent TCR beta sequencing. TEMRA cells were FACS-enriched, with CD8+ and CD4+ T cells isolated negatively. Reverse transcription of about 0.5 to 1 ug RNA used random hexamers. Amplification of TCR beta CDR3 across 54 Vbeta and 13 Jbeta was performed with immunoSEQ multiplex PCR. A single record per CDR3 protein comes from TCRdb applying MiXCR to the immunoSEQ multiplex PCR reads. In the table there are approximately 110,000 distinct CDR3 sequences, 90% to 95% of which are singletons. This CDR3 region has 17 residues. This TCR came from a human donor in good health. The specimen sequenced was CD4+ T cells from PBMCs. The chain combines TRBV21-1 with TRBJ2-1; the listed D gene, TRBD2, was not tested against the DNA. TRBV21-1 is classified as a pseudogene. DNA for the CDR3: TGTGCCAGCAATCAGGGCCGGACTAGCGGGGGATTGTCTGAGCAGTTCTTC. It codes for CASNQGRTSGGLSEQFF.